This entry describes one T cell receptor beta chain. This sample was taken from a study of breast tumors, draining lymph nodes, adjacent tissues. TCRdb passed the multiplex PCR reads through MiXCR, listing each CDR3 protein once. The sample consists of 65,000 to 80,000 distinct CDR3 sequences, approximately 19% of them appearing once. The lymph nodes were axillary draining lymph nodes from breast cancer patients. Germline V lookup: CDR1 MDHEN, CDR2 SYDVKM. The CDR3 has 15 residues. The trim removed 3 bases at V and 9 bases at J, leaving 8 bases unmatched. Sequencing used axillary lymph node tissue. V usage is TRBV28 and J usage is TRBJ2-1; 10 positions agree with TRBD1. The receptor was isolated from a female donor with breast cancer. Some clones in this sample may be carry-over from other donors' samples. The CDR3 loop reads CASSFFRQGAGEQFF. The CDR3 bases are TGTGCCAGCAGTTTCTTTCGACAGGGGGCGGGTGAGCAGTTCTTC.